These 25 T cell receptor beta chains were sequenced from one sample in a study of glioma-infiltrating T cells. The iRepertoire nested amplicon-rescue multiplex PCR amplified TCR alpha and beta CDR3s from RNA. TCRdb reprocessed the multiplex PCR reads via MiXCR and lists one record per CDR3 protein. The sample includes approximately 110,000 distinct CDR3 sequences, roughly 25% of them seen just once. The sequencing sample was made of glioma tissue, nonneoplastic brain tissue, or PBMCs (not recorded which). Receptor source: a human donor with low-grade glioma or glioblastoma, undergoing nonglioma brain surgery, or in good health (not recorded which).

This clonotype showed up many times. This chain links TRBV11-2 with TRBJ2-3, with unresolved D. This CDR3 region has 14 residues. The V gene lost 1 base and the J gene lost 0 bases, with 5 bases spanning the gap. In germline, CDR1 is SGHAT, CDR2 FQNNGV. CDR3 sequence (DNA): TGTGCCAGCAGCTTAGTAGAGAGCACAGATACGCAGTATTTT. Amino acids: CASSLVESTDTQYF.

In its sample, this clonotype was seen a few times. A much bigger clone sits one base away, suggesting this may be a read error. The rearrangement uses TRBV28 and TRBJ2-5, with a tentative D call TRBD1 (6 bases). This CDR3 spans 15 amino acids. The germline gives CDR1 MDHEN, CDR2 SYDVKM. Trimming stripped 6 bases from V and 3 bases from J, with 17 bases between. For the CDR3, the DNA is TGTGCCAGCAGCCTCCCAGGGACAAATGAAGAGACCCAGTACTTC. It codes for CASSLPGTNEETQYF.

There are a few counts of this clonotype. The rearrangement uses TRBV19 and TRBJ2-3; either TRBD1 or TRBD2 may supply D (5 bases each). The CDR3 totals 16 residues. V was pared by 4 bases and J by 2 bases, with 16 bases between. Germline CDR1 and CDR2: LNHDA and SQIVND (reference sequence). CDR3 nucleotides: TGTGCCAGTAGTACCCGGGACCATGAATACACAGATACGCAGTATTTT. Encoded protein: CASSTRDHEYTDTQYF.

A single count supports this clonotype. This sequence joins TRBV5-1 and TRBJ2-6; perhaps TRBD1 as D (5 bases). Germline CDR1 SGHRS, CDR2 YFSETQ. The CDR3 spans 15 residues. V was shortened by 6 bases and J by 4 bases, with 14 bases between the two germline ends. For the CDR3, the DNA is TGCGCCAGCACCCCCGCAGGGTCAGGGGCCAACGTCCTGACTTTC. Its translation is CASTPAGSGANVLTF.

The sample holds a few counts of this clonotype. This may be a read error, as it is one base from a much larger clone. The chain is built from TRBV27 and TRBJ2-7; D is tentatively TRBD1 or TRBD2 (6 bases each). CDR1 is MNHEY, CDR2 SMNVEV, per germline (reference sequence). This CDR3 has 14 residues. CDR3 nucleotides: TGTGCCAGCAGTTGGTCCGGGGGCGGCTACGAGCGGTACTTC. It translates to CASSWSGGGYERYF.

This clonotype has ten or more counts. The CDR3 coding sequence is TGTGCCAGCAGTTATGGTGAGGTCGATACGCAGTATTTT. This encodes CASSYGEVDTQYF. The gene calls are TRBV6-2 or TRBV6-3 and TRBJ2-3; the D is unclear. Between the trimmed V and J ends, which lost 3 bases and 6 bases, there was a span of 10 bases. CDR3 size: 13 residues. Looked up from germline, CDR1 is MNHEY and CDR2 is SVGEGT.

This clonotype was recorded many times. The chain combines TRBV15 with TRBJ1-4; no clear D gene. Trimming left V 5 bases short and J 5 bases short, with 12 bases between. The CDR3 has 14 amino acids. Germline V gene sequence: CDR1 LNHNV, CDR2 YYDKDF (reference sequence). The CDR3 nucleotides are TGTGCCACCAGCCCTATGGTCCGGAATGAAAAACTGTTTTTT. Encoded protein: CATSPMVRNEKLFF.

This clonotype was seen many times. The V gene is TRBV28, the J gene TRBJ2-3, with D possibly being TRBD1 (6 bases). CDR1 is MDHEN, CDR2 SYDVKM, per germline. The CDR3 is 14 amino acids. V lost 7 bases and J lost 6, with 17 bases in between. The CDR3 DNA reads TGTGCCAGCAAAGGGGGTACGGGGTATGATACGCAGTATTTT. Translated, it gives CASKGGTGYDTQYF.

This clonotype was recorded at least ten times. As DNA, the CDR3 is TGTGCCAGCAGGACTCTCCGGGACAGGGCTGAGACCCAGTACTTC. Amino acids: CASRTLRDRAETQYF. The chain employs TRBV6-1 and TRBJ2-5; 9 positions match TRBD1. V was pared by 6 bases and J by 5 bases, with 10 bases of the junction left unmatched. Germline V lookup: CDR1 MNHNS, CDR2 SASEGT. This CDR3 is built from 15 residues.

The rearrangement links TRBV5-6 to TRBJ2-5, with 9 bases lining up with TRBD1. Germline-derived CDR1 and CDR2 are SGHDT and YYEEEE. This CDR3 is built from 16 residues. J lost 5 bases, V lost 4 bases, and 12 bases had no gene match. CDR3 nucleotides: TGTGCCAGCAGCCCACCGACAGGGGGATTTTTGGAGACCCAGTACTTC. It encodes CASSPPTGGFLETQYF.

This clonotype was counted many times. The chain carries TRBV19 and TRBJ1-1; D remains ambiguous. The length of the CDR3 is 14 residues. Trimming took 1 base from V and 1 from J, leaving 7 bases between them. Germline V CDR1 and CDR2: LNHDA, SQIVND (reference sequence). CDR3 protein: CASSIAGPNTEAFF. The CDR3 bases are TGTGCCAGTAGTATAGCTGGCCCGAACACTGAAGCTTTCTTT.

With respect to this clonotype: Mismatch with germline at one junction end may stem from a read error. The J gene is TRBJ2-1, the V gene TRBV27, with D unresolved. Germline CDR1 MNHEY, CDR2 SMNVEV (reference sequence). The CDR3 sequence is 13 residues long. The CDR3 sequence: CASSLLFCNDQFF. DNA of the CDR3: TGTGCCAGCAGTTTATTATTCTGTAATGATCAGTTCTTC.

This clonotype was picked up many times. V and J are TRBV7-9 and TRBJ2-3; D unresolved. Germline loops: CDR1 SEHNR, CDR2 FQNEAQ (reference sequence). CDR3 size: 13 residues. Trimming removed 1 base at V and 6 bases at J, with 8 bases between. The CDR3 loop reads CASSLEGPDTQYF. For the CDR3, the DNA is TGTGCCAGCAGCTTAGAGGGTCCGGATACGCAGTATTTT.

CDR3 nucleotide sequence: TGTGCCAGCAGGGCTAGCGGGACGTATACCCAGTACTTC. The encoded protein is CASRASGTYTQYF. V usage is TRBV7-2 and J usage is TRBJ2-5; 9 positions agree with TRBD2. This CDR3 region has 13 residues. Germline CDR1 reads SGHTA; CDR2 reads FQGNSA. V shed 6 bases and J 8 bases; nucleotides not matched to a gene: 7.

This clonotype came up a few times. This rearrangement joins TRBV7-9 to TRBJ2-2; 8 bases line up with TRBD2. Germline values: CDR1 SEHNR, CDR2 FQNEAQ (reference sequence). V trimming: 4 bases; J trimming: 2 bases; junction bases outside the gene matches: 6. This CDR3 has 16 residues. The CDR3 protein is CASSYTGLDNTGELFF. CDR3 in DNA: TGTGCCAGCAGCTATACGGGACTAGATAACACCGGGGAGCTGTTTTTT. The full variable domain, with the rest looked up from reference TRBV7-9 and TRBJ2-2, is DTGVSQNPRHKITKRGQNVTFRCDPISEHNRLYWYRQTLGQGPEFLTYFQNEAQLEKSRLLSDRFSAERPKGSFSTLEIQRTEQGDSAMYLCASSYTGLDNTGELFFGEGSRLTVL.

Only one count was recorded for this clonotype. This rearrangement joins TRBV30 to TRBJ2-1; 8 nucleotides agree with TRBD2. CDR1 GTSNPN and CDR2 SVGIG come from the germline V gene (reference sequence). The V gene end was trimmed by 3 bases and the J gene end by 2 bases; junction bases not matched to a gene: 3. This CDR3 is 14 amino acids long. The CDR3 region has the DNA TGTGCCTGGAGCGTGGGACTAGCCTACAATGAGCAGTTCTTC. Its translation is CAWSVGLAYNEQFF.

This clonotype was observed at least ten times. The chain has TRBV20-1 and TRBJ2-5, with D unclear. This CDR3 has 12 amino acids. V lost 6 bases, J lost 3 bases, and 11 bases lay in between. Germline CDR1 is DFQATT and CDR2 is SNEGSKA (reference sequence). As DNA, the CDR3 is TGCAGTGCCCTGACACCCGAAGAGACCCAGTACTTC. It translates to CSALTPEETQYF.

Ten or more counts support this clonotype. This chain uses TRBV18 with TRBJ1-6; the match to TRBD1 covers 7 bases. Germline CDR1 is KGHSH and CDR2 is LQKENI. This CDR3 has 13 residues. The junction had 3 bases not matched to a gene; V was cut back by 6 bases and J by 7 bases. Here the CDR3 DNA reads TGTGCCAGCTCCCCGACAGGGAATTCACCCCTCCACTTT. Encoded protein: CASSPTGNSPLHF.

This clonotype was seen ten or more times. In DNA form, the CDR3 reads TGTGCCAGCAGCCCCGGGACTAGCGGGACCCTGGCGAGCACAGATACGCAGTATTTT. Translated: CASSPGTSGTLASTDTQYF. The gene calls are TRBV7-2 and TRBJ2-3; 13 bases align to TRBD2. The germline V gene has CDR1 SGHTA and CDR2 FQGNSA. After removal of 5 bases from V and 0 bases from J, the junction contained 11 bases not matched to a gene. The CDR3 has 19 amino acids.

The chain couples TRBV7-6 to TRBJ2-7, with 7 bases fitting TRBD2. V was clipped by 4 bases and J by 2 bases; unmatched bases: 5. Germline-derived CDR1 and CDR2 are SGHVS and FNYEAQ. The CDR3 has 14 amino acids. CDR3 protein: CASSSWTRPYEQYF. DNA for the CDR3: TGTGCCAGCAGCTCTTGGACTAGACCCTACGAGCAGTACTTC.

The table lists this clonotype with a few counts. The CDR3 DNA is TGTGCCAGCAGCTCGAACAGGGGATCCGCACCCTACGAGCAGTACTTC. Translated: CASSSNRGSAPYEQYF. The rearrangement uses TRBV7-9 and TRBJ2-7; 7 bases map to TRBD1. CDR3 length: 16 amino acids. Germline trimming cut 4 bases from V and 2 bases from J; bases unmatched to any gene: 11. Germline CDR1 SEHNR, CDR2 FQNEAQ (reference sequence).

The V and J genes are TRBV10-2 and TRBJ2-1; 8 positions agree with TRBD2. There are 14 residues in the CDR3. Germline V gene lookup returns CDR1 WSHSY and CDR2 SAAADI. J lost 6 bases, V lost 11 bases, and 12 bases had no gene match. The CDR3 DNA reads TGCGCCGTATCACCCGGGACTAGACTCAATGAGCAGTTCTTC. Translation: CAVSPGTRLNEQFF.

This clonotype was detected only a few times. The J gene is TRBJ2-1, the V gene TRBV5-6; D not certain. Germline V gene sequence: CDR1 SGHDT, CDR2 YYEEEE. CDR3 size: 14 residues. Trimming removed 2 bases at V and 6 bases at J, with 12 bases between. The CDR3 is CASSLATLINEQFF. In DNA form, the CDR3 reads TGTGCCAGCAGCTTAGCGACCCTTATCAATGAGCAGTTCTTC.

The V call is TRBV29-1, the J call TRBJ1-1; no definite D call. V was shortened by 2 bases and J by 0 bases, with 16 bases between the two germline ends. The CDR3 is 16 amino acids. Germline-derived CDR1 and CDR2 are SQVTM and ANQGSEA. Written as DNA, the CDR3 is TGCAGCGTTGAATCGTCTGGGAAGCGTATGAACACTGAAGCTTTCTTT. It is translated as CSVESSGKRMNTEAFF.

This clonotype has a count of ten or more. CDR3 nucleotide sequence: TGTGCCAGCAGTCAACAGGGATGGGTCTCCTACAATGAGCAGTTCTTC. Its translation: CASSQQGWVSYNEQFF. The gene calls are TRBV14 and TRBJ2-1; perhaps TRBD1 as D (6 bases). CDR3 length: 16 residues. Germline CDR1 is SGHDN and CDR2 is FVKESK. V was clipped by 6 bases and J by 0 bases, with 15 bases between them.